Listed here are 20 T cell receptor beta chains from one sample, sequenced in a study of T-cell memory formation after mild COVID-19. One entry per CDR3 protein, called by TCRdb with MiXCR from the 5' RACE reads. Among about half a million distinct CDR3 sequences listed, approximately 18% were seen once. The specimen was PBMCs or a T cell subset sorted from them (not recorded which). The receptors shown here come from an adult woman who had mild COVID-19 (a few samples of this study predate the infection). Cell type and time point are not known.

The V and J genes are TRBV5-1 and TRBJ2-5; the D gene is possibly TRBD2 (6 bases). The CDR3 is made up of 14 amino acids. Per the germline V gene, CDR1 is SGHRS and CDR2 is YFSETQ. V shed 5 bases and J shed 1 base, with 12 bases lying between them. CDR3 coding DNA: TGCGCCAGCAGATCTGGCGGGGCCCAAGAGACCCAGTACTTC. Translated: CASRSGGAQETQYF.

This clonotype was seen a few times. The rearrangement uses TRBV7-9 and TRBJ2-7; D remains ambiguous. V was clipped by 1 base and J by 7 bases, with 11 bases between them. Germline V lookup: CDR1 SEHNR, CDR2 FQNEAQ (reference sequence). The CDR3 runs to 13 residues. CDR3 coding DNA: TGTGCCAGCAGCTTAGAGCCGAACCAAGAGCAGTACTTC. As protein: CASSLEPNQEQYF.

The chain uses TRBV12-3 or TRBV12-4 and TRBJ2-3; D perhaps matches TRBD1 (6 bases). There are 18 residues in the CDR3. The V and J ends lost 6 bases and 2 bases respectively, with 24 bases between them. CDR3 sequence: CASSLRAPRTANTDTQYF. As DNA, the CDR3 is TGTGCCAGCAGCCTCCGCGCTCCCCGGACAGCGAACACAGATACGCAGTATTTT.

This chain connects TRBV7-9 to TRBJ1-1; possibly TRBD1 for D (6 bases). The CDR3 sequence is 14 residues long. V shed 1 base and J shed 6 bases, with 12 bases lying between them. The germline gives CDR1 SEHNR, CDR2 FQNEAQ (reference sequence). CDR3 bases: TGTGCCAGCAGCTTAGTAGGGGGGGTCTCTGAAGCTTTCTTT. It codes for CASSLVGGVSEAFF.

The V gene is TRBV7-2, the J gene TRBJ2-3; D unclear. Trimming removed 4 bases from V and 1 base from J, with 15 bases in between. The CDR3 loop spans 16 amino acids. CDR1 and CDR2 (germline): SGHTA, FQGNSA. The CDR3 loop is CASSYREPFGTDTQYF. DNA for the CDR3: TGTGCCAGCAGCTACAGAGAGCCCTTCGGCACAGATACGCAGTATTTT.

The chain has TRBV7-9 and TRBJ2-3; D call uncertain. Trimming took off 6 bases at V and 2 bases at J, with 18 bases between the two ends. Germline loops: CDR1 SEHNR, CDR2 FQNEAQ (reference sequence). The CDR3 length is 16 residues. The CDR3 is CASSYRGRVYTDTQYF. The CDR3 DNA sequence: TGTGCCAGCAGTTATAGAGGCCGGGTCTACACAGATACGCAGTATTTT.

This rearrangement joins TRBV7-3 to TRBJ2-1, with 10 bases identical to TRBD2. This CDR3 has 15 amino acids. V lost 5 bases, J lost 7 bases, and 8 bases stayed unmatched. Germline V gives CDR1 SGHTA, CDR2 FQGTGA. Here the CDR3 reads CASSITSGTSNEQFF. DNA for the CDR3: TGTGCCAGCAGCATCACTAGCGGGACCTCGAATGAGCAGTTCTTC. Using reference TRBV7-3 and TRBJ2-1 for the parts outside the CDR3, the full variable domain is GAGVSQTPSNKVTEKGKYVELRCDPISGHTALYWYRQSLGQGPEFLIYFQGTGAADDSGLPNDRFFAVRPEGSVSTLKIQRTERGDSAVYLCASSITSGTSNEQFFGPGTRLTVL.

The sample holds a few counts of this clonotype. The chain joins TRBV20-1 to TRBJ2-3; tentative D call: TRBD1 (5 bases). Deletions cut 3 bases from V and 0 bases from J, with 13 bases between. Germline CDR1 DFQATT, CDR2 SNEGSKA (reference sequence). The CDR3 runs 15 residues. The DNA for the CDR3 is TGCAGTGCTAGTGCCTTAGGGGTTAGCACAGATACGCAGTATTTT. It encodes CSASALGVSTDTQYF.

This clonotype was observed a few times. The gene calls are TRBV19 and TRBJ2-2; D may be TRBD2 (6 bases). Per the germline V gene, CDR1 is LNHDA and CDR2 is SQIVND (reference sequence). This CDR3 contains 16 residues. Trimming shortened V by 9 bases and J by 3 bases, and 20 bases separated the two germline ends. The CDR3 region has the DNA TGTGCCAGCCTCCAACCCGGGACTTTACACACCGGGGAGCTGTTTTTT. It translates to CASLQPGTLHTGELFF.

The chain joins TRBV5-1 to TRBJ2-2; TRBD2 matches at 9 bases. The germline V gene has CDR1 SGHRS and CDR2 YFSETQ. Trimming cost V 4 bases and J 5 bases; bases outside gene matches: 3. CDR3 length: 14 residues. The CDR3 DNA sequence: TGCGCCAGCAGCCGGACTAGCGATACCGGGGAGCTGTTTTTT. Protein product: CASSRTSDTGELFF.

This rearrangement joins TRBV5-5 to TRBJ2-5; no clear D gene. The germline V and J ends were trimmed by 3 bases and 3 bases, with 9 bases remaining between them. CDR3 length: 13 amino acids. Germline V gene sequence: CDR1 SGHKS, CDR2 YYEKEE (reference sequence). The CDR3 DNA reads TGTGCCAGCAGCTCTTGGCCCGAAGAGACCCAGTACTTC. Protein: CASSSWPEETQYF.

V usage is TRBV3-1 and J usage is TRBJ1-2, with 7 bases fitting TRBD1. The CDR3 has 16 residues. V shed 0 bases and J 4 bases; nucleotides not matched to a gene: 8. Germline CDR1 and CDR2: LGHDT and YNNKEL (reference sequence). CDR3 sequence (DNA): TGTGCCAGCAGCCAAGAGGTTAAGGACAGGCGCTATGGCTACACCTTC. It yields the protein CASSQEVKDRRYGYTF.

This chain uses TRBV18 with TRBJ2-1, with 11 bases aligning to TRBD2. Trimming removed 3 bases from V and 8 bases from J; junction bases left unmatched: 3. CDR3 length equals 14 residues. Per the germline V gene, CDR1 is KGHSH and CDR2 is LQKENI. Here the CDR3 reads CASSPTSGGYEQFF. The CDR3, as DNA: TGTGCCAGCTCACCCACTAGCGGGGGATATGAGCAGTTCTTC.

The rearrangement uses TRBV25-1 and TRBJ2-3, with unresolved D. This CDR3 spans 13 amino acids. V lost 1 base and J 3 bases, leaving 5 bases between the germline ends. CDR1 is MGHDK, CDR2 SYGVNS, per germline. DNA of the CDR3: TGTGCCAGCAGTGAATTCCAGACAGATACGCAGTATTTT. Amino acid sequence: CASSEFQTDTQYF. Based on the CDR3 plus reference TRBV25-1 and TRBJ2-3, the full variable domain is EADIYQTPRYLVIGTGKKITLECSQTMGHDKMYWYQQDPGMELHLIHYSYGVNSTEKGDLSSESTVSRIRTEHFPLTLESARPSHTSQYLCASSEFQTDTQYFGPGTRLTVL.

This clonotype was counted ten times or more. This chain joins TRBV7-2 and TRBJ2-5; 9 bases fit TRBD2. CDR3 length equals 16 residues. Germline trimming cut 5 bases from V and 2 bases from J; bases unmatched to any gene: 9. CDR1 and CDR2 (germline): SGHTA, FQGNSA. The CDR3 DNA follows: TGTGCCAGCAGCCAGAGTACTAGCGGGCCTCAAGAGACCCAGTACTTC. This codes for CASSQSTSGPQETQYF. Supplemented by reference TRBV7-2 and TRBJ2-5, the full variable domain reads GAGVSQSPSNKVTEKGKDVELRCDPISGHTALYWYRQSLGQGLEFLIYFQGNSAPDKSGLPSDRFSAERTGGSVSTLTIQRTQQEDSAVYLCASSQSTSGPQETQYFGPGTRLLVL.

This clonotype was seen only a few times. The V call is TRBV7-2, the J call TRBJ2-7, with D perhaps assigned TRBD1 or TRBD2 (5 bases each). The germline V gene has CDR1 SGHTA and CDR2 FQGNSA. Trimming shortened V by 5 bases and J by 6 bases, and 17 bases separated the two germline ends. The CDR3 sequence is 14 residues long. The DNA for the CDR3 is TGTGCCAGCAGCGTCGGGACGGATCTCTCCGAGCAGTACTTC. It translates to CASSVGTDLSEQYF.

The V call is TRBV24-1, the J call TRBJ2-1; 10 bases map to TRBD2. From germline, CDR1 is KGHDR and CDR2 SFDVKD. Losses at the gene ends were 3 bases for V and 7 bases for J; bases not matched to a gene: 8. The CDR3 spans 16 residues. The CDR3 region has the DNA TGTGCCACCAGTGATCTCCCCGCTAGCGGGGGTAATGAGCAGTTCTTC. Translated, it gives CATSDLPASGGNEQFF.

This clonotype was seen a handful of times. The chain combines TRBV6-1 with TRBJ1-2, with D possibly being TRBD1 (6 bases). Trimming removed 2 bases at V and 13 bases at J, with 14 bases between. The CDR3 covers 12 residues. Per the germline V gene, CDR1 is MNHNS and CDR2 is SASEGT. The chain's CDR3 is CASSEPMGQPTF. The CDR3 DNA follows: TGTGCCAGCAGTGAACCAATGGGACAACCCACCTTC.

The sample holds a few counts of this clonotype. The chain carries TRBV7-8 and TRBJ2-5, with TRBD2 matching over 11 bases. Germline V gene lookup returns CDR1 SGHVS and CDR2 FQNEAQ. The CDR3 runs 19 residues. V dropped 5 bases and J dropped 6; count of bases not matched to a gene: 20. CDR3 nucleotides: TGTGCCAGCAGCCCCGTGGATAGCGGGAGGGTACCTTGGGAGCAGACCCAGTACTTC. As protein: CASSPVDSGRVPWEQTQYF.

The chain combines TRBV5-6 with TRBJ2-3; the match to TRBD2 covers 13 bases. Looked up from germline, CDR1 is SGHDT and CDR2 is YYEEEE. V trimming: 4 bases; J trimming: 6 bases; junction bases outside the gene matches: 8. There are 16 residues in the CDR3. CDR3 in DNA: TGTGCCAGCAGCCTCGGGACTAGCGGGAAGGGGGATACGCAGTATTTT. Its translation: CASSLGTSGKGDTQYF.